This TCR beta chain came from a study of blood T cell repertoires in COVID-19. In the study overall: The cDNA or gDNA used as material had been derived from T cells, B-cell-depleted T cells, or PBMCs.

Authors' analysis steps: Reference gene primer amplification gave nucleated cell count estimates. The assay was immunoSEQ multiplex PCR, and TCRdb's table has in-frame clones only and misses some. D and trimming come from the DNA, and the V and J calls and clone size come from that table. The sample records about 140,000 clones, around 81% being singletons. The CDR3 has 15 residues. Germline CDR1 reads SGHNT; CDR2 reads YYREEE (reference sequence). Trimming pared 2 bases from V and 0 bases from J, leaving 8 bases between. There are a few counts of this clone. The chain employs TRBV5-4 and TRBJ2-2; TRBD1 is a possible D gene (6 bases). This TCR came from a human donor in a cohort sampled during active COVID-19. Sequenced material: peripheral blood. The CDR3 loop reads CASSLYRANTGELFF. The CDR3 DNA sequence: TGTGCCAGCAGCTTATACAGGGCGAACACCGGGGAGCTGTTTTTT.